The T cell receptor (beta chain) described here comes from a study of blood T cell repertoires in COVID-19. Data came from immunoSEQ multiplex PCR; TCRdb stores just in-frame clones and leaves some out. The sample yields more than 95,000 clones, approximately 82% seen once. The receptor comes from a man aged 80 or over with active or convalescent COVID-19. The sequencing sample was made of peripheral blood.

The CDR3 is CASSPETGGNTGELFF. The CDR3 DNA follows: TGTGCCAGCTCACCAGAGACAGGGGGTAACACCGGGGAGCTGTTTTTT. V is TRBV18 and J is TRBJ2-2; 9 nucleotides match TRBD1. With V trimmed by 2 bases and J by 2 bases, 3 bases remained unmatched. CDR1 and CDR2 (germline): KGHSH, LQKENI. The CDR3 consists of 16 residues.